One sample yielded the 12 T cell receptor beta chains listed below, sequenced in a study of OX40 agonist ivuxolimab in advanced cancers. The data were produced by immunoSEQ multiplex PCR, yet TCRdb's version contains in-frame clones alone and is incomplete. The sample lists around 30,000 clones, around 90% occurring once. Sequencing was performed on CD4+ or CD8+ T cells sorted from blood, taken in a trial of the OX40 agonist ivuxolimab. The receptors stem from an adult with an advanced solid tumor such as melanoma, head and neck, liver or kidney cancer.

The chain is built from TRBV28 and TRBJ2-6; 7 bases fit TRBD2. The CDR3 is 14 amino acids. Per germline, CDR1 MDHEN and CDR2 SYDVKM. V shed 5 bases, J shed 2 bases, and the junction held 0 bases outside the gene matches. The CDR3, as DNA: TGTGCCAGCAGTGGGGGGGCTGGGGCCAACGTCCTGACTTTC. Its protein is CASSGGAGANVLTF.

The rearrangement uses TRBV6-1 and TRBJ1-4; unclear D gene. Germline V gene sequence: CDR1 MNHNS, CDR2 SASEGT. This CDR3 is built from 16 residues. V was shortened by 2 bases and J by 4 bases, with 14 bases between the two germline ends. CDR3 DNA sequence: TGTGCCAGCAGTGAAATCCCCCCTTGGAGTAATGAAAAACTGTTTTTT. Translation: CASSEIPPWSNEKLFF.

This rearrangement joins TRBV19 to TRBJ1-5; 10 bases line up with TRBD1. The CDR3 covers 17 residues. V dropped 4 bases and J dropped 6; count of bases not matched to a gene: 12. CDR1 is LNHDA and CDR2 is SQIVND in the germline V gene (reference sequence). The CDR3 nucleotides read TGTGCCAGTAGTACGGAGGTGGGACAGGGGATCAGTCAGCCCCAGCATTTT. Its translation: CASSTEVGQGISQPQHF.

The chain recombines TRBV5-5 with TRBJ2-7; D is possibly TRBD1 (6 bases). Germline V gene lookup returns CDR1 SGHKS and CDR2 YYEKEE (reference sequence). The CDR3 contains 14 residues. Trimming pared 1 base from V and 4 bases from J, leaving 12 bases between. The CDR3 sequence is CASSLSGAFYEQYF. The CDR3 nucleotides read TGTGCCAGCAGCTTGTCAGGGGCGTTTTACGAGCAGTACTTC.

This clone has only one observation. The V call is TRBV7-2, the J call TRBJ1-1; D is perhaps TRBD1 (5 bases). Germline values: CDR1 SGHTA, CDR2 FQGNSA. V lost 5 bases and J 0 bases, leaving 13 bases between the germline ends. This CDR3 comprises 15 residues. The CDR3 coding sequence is TGTGCCAGCAGCGCCCACGGGACGTTGAACACTGAAGCTTTCTTT. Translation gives CASSAHGTLNTEAFF. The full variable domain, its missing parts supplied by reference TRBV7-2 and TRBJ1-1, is GAGVSQSPSNKVTEKGKDVELRCDPISGHTALYWYRQSLGQGLEFLIYFQGNSAPDKSGLPSDRFSAERTGGSVSTLTIQRTQQEDSAVYLCASSAHGTLNTEAFFGQGTRLTVV.

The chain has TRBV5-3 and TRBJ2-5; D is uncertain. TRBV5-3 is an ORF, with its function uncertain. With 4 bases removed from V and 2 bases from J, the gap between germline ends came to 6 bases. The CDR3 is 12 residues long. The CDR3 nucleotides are TGTGCCAGAAGCACAAGACAAGAGACCCAGTACTTC. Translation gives CARSTRQETQYF.

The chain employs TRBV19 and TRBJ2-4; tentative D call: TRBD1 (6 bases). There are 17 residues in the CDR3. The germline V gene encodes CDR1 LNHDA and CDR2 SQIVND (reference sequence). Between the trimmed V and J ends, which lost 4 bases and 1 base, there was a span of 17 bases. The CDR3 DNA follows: TGTGCCAGTAGTAGGGGGCTAGGGGTTGGTGCCAAAAACATTCAGTACTTC. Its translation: CASSRGLGVGAKNIQYF.

The CDR3 protein is CASSLTLEGLYEQYF. DNA of the CDR3: TGTGCCAGCAGCTTAACGCTGGAGGGGCTCTACGAGCAGTACTTC. The chain uses TRBV11-1 and TRBJ2-7, with D tentatively TRBD2 (6 bases). Germline values: CDR1 SGHAT, CDR2 FQDESV (reference sequence). The CDR3 loop spans 15 amino acids. The V gene lost 2 bases and the J gene lost 3 bases, with 14 bases spanning the gap.

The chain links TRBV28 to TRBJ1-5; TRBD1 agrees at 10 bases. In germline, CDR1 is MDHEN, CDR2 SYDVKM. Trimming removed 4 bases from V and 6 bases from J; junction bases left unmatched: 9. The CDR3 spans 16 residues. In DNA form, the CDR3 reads TGTGCCAGCAGTTCAGCCGGGACAGGGGAGCGTCAGCCCCAGCATTTT. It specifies CASSSAGTGERQPQHF.

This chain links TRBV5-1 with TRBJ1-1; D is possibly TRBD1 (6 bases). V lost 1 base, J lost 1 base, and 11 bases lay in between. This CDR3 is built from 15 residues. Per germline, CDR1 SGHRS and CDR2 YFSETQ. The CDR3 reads CASSLMGAENTEAFF. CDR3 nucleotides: TGCGCCAGCAGCTTGATGGGGGCGGAGAACACTGAAGCTTTCTTT.

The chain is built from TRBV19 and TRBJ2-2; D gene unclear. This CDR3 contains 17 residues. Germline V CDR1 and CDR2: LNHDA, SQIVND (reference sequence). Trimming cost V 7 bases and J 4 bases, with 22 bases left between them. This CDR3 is CASKSPYVPFSTGELFF. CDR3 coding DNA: TGTGCCAGTAAGAGCCCTTATGTGCCGTTTAGCACCGGGGAGCTGTTTTTT. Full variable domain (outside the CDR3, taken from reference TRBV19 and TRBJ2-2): DGGITQSPKYLFRKEGQNVTLSCEQNLNHDAMYWYRQDPGQGLRLIYYSQIVNDFQKGDIAEGYSVSREKKESFPLTVTSAQKNPTAFYLCASKSPYVPFSTGELFFGEGSRLTVL.

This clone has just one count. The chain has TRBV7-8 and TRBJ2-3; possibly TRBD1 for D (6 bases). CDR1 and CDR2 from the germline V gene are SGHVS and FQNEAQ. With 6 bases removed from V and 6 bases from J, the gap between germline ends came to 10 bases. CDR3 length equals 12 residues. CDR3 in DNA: TGTGCCAGCAGTCAGGGGCGTGATACGCAGTATTTT. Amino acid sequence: CASSQGRDTQYF.